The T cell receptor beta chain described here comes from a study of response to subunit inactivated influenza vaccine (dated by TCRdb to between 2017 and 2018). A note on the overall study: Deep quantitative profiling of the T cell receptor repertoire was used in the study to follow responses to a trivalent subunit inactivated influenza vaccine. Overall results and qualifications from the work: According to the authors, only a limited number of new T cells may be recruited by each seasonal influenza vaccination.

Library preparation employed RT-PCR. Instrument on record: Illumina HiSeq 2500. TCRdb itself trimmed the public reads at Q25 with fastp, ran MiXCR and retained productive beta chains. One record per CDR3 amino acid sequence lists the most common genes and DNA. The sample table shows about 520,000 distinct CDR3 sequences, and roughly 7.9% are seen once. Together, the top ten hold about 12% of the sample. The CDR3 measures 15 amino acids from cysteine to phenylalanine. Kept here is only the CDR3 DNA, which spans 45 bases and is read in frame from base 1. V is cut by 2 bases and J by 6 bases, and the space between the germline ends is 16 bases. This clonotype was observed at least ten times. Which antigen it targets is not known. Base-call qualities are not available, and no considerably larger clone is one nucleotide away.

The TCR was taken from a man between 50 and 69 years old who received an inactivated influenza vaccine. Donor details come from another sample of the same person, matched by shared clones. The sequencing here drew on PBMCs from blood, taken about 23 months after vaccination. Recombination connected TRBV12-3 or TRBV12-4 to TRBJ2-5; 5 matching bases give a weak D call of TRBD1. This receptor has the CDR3 CASSLQGIIPKTQYF. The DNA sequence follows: TGTGCCAGCAGTTTACAGGGAATCATTCCAAAGACCCAGTACTTC.